The 26 T cell receptor beta chains below come from one sample, sequenced in a study of metastatic and nonmetastatic thyroid tumors (dated by TCRdb to the early 2020s). None of the patients had been given any treatment before thyroid surgery. The library was prepared using PCR. Sequencing used an Illumina HiSeq 4000. The public reads were reanalyzed by TCRdb: fastp trimming at Q25, MiXCR alignment, in-frame beta chains only. The sample records about 45,000 clones, under 4% of which are singletons. The top ten clonotypes cover 8% to 10% of the sample. Sequencing was done on a sample of blood. These receptors were collected from a female donor with papillary thyroid cancer or a benign thyroid nodule (not recorded which). Some clones in this sample may be carry-over from other donors' samples.

This clone came up a few times. The chain is built from TRBV28 and TRBJ1-5, with TRBD1 matching 9 bases. Germline V gene lookup returns CDR1 MDHEN and CDR2 SYDVKM. The CDR3 extends over 15 amino acids. J gave up 11 bases and V 6 bases, and 14 bases lay outside the gene matches. The CDR3 DNA follows: TGTGCCAGCAGCTTTGGACAGGGGTTTCGACAGGCCCAGCATTTT. The encoded protein is CASSFGQGFRQAQHF. Using reference TRBV28 and TRBJ1-5 for the parts outside the CDR3, the full variable domain is DVKVTQSSRYLVKRTGEKVFLECVQDMDHENMFWYRQDPGLGLRLIYFSYDVKMKEKGDIPEGYSVSREKKERFSLILESASTNQTSMYLCASSFGQGFRQAQHFGDGTRLSIL.

This clone was counted ten times or more. A much larger clone is a single base away; this may be a read error. J is TRBJ1-1 and V is TRBV16, with D uncertain. From germline, CDR1 is KGHSY and CDR2 FQNENV. The CDR3 runs 13 residues. Trimming pared 5 bases from V and 4 bases from J, leaving 11 bases between. The CDR3 loop reads CASSRVIRTEAFF. CDR3 nucleotides: TGTGCCAGCAGCAGGGTAATACGCACTGAAGCTTTCTTT.

At least ten counts were recorded for this clone. Other DNA sequences from this sample encode an identical CDR3 as well. This chain connects TRBV30 to TRBJ1-5; no clear D gene. V gave up 3 bases and J gave up 7 bases, with 13 bases separating them. The V gene's germline CDR1 is GTSNPN and CDR2 SVGIG (reference sequence). This CDR3 contains 13 residues. CDR3 coding DNA: TGTGCCTGGAGCGCAGGAGGTTACCAGCCCCAGCATTTT. This encodes CAWSAGGYQPQHF.

This clone was found a few times. The conserved final phenylalanine or tryptophan is absent from the CDR3, which likely points to a read error. V and J are TRBV5-1 and TRBJ2-5, with TRBD2 as a possible D gene (5 bases). Near its end, the DNA agrees better with TRBJ2-1, so the J call may be wrong. This CDR3 comprises 14 residues. CDR1 SGHRS and CDR2 YFSETQ come from the germline V gene. The chain's CDR3 is CASSFRTGNNDQFL. CDR3 DNA: TGCGCCAGCAGCTTCAGGACTGGGAACAATGACCAGTTCTTA.

This clone was counted at least ten times. This chain links TRBV10-3 with TRBJ2-3; 10 bases fit TRBD1. This CDR3 region has 15 residues. The germline gives CDR1 ENHRY, CDR2 SYGVKD. Trimming removed 5 bases from V and 2 bases from J; junction bases left unmatched: 4. The DNA for the CDR3 is TGTGCCATCAGTTCCGGGACAGGGGACACAGATACGCAGTATTTT. It translates to CAISSGTGDTDTQYF.

This clone was picked up many times. The chain links TRBV29-1 to TRBJ2-1, with D tentatively TRBD2 (6 bases). Per germline, CDR1 SQVTM and CDR2 ANQGSEA. V was shortened by 5 bases and J by 4 bases, with 6 bases between the two germline ends. This CDR3 contains 11 residues. In DNA, the CDR3 is TGCAGCGTTCGGGGGTACAATGAGCAGTTCTTC. Translated: CSVRGYNEQFF.

In its sample, this clone is medium-sized (0.01 to 0.1%). V is TRBV27 and J is TRBJ2-1; D is possibly TRBD2 (7 bases). CDR3 length equals 15 residues. Per germline, CDR1 MNHEY and CDR2 SMNVEV (reference sequence). Trimming stripped 5 bases from V and 9 bases from J, with 20 bases between. The CDR3 DNA reads TGTGCCAGCAGTCTCGGGGCGGGGGCGGAACGTGAGCAGTTCTTC. Its protein is CASSLGAGAEREQFF.

This clone was recorded a few times. A much larger clone differs by one base, so this may be a read error. This chain uses TRBV6-5 with TRBJ2-2, with D maybe TRBD2 (6 bases). The CDR3 covers 13 residues. Germline values: CDR1 MNHEY, CDR2 SVGAGI. CDR3 amino acids: CASGSMDTGELFF. CDR3 nucleotides: TGCGCCAGCGGGTCAATGGACACCGGGGAGCTGTTTTTT.

This clone has a count of ten or more. The chain combines TRBV12-3 or TRBV12-4 with TRBJ1-6; the D is unclear. The ends were cut back, 2 bases at V and 9 bases at J, with 11 bases in the middle. CDR3 length equals 14 residues. In DNA, the CDR3 is TGTGCCAGCAGTTTACATTCGGTCGGTTCACCCCTCCACTTT. Translated, it gives CASSLHSVGSPLHF.

In its sample, this clone was seen many times. The rearrangement joins TRBV15 to TRBJ2-5, with 7 bases lining up with TRBD1. CDR3 length: 14 amino acids. Germline V gives CDR1 LNHNV, CDR2 YYDKDF (reference sequence). V gave up 1 base and J gave up 5 bases; unmatched junction bases: 4. The CDR3 region is CATSRGQGLETQYF. The CDR3 DNA is TGTGCCACCAGCAGAGGACAGGGCTTGGAGACCCAGTACTTC. The full variable domain, completed using reference TRBV15 and TRBJ2-5, is DAMVIQNPRYQVTQFGKPVTLSCSQTLNHNVMYWYQQKSSQAPKLLFHYYDKDFNNEADTPDNFQSRRPNTSFCFLDIRSPGLGDTAMYLCATSRGQGLETQYFGPGTRLLVL.

This clone was observed a handful of times. This chain links TRBV29-1 with TRBJ2-1, with D unresolved. Germline V CDR1 and CDR2: SQVTM, ANQGSEA. The CDR3 runs to 14 residues. V lost 1 base, J lost 9 bases, and 16 bases lay in between. In DNA, the CDR3 is TGCAGCGTTGAAGGGCGCCTCATGGTAGGTGAGCAGTTCTTC. Translation: CSVEGRLMVGEQFF.

The chain has TRBV6-1 and TRBJ2-6, with D possibly TRBD1 on 6 matching bases. With 9 bases removed from V and 2 bases from J, the gap between germline ends came to 14 bases. Per germline, CDR1 MNHNS and CDR2 SASEGT. There are 15 residues in the CDR3. CDR3 sequence: CASDPDSTGANVLTF. In DNA, the CDR3 is TGTGCCAGTGACCCGGACAGTACTGGGGCCAACGTCCTGACTTTC.

This clone has only a few counts. The J gene is TRBJ1-1, the V gene TRBV6-2 or TRBV6-3; maybe TRBD1 (5 bases). V gave up 5 bases and J gave up 6 bases, with 22 bases separating them. Germline values: CDR1 MNHEY, CDR2 SVGEGT. This CDR3 is 16 amino acids long. Here the CDR3 reads CASSGFLAGRAAEAFF. For the CDR3, the DNA is TGTGCCAGCAGTGGGTTTCTAGCGGGACGGGCTGCTGAAGCTTTCTTT.

This clone has a count of ten or more. This sequence joins TRBV6-1 and TRBJ2-1; possible D gene TRBD2, 6 bases. Per germline, CDR1 MNHNS and CDR2 SASEGT. The ends were cut back, 0 bases at V and 9 bases at J, with 9 bases in the middle. The CDR3 consists of 13 residues. The CDR3 spells CASSEAAGSEQFF. The DNA for the CDR3 is TGTGCCAGCAGTGAAGCGGCGGGGAGTGAGCAGTTCTTC.

This clone was seen many times. The chain joins TRBV12-3 or TRBV12-4 to TRBJ1-2; 11 bases fit TRBD1. The trim removed 3 bases at V and 8 bases at J, leaving 8 bases unmatched. The CDR3 sequence is 15 residues long. The CDR3 loop reads CASSLGGQGARGYTF. The CDR3 region has the DNA TGTGCCAGCAGTTTGGGCGGACAGGGGGCGAGGGGCTACACCTTC.

This clone occurred many times. The genes are TRBV15 and TRBJ2-5; a weak D match, TRBD1 (6 bases). The CDR3 runs to 14 residues. Germline assignment: CDR1 LNHNV and CDR2 YYDKDF (reference sequence). Between the trimmed V and J ends, which lost 1 base and 1 base, there was a span of 7 bases. The CDR3 nucleotides read TGTGCCACCAGCAGAGGCAGGGGCCAAGAGACCCAGTACTTC. Translating gives CATSRGRGQETQYF.

The chain links TRBV6-2 or TRBV6-3 to TRBJ1-5; no clear D gene. V lost 6 bases, J lost 6 bases, and 12 bases lay in between. The CDR3 is 13 amino acids. CDR1 and CDR2 (germline): MNHEY, SVGEGT. The CDR3 nucleotides read TGTGCCAGCAGGGACTATGCTGGTCAGCCCCAGCATTTT. It codes for CASRDYAGQPQHF.

This clone was found many times. This chain connects TRBV29-1 to TRBJ1-1; TRBD1 agrees at 7 bases. V dropped 7 bases and J dropped 1; count of bases not matched to a gene: 6. Germline-derived CDR1 and CDR2 are SQVTM and ANQGSEA. The CDR3 length is 13 residues. The CDR3 spells CSASGQSNTEAFF. The DNA for the CDR3 is TGCAGCGCCTCGGGACAGTCGAACACTGAAGCTTTCTTT.

This clone was found many times. V usage is TRBV30 and J usage is TRBJ2-1, with 7 bases matching TRBD2. CDR3 length: 16 residues. The germline V gene has CDR1 GTSNPN and CDR2 SVGIG (reference sequence). The V segment lost 5 bases and the J segment 0 bases; nucleotides outside the gene matches: 10. The CDR3 is CAWLPLWGGSYNEQFF. The CDR3 DNA is TGTGCCTGGCTACCACTCTGGGGGGGCTCCTACAATGAGCAGTTCTTC.

The chain recombines TRBV27 with TRBJ2-7, with 8 bases fitting TRBD2. Germline V gives CDR1 MNHEY, CDR2 SMNVEV (reference sequence). The CDR3 totals 14 residues. V shed 4 bases, J shed 5 bases, and the junction held 7 bases outside the gene matches. CDR3 region: CASSSGLGGDEQYF. The CDR3 DNA reads as TGTGCCAGCAGTTCGGGACTAGGCGGCGACGAGCAGTACTTC.

The sample holds many counts of this clone. The chain combines TRBV2 with TRBJ2-2; TRBD1 aligns across 10 bases. Trimming at V came to 7 bases and at J to 6 bases, leaving 8 bases not matched to a gene. CDR1 and CDR2 (germline): SNHLY, FYNNEI. This CDR3 is 15 amino acids long. The CDR3 here is CASKPGTGAPGELFF. CDR3 sequence (DNA): TGTGCCAGCAAACCCGGGACAGGGGCCCCCGGGGAGCTGTTTTTT.

The V call is TRBV12-3 or TRBV12-4, the J call TRBJ1-2, with 7 bases aligning to TRBD1. This CDR3 has 13 amino acids. Trimming removed 0 bases from V and 5 bases from J; junction bases left unmatched: 0. CDR3 in amino acids: CASSLARGYGYTF. Here the CDR3 DNA reads TGTGCCAGCAGTTTAGCCAGGGGGTATGGCTACACCTTC.

This clone showed up many times. The V and J genes are TRBV29-1 and TRBJ1-2; D is uncertain. Trimming took off 0 bases at V and 4 bases at J, with 15 bases between the two ends. The CDR3 consists of 15 residues. Germline assignment: CDR1 SQVTM and CDR2 ANQGSEA. The CDR3 coding sequence is TGCAGCGTTGAAGAACCCTTCCTCCAACCCTATGGCTACACCTTC. Translation gives CSVEEPFLQPYGYTF.

This clone is medium-sized within its sample. The chain is built from TRBV4-1 and TRBJ1-1; D unresolved. CDR1 MGHRA and CDR2 YSYEKL come from the germline V gene. This CDR3 has 11 residues. V gave up 1 base and J gave up 10 bases, with 7 bases separating them. The CDR3 spells CASSQGGRAFF. Here the CDR3 DNA reads TGCGCCAGCAGCCAAGGGGGTAGAGCTTTCTTT.

The table lists this clone with a few counts. V gene TRBV12-3 or TRBV12-4 combines with J gene TRBJ2-1, with D maybe TRBD2 (6 bases). V lost 3 bases and J 8 bases, leaving 23 bases between the germline ends. The CDR3 totals 17 residues. The CDR3 nucleotides read TGTGCCAGCAGTTTGGTCGGACTACGATCCCCCCGGGATGAGCAGTTCTTC. This gives the protein CASSLVGLRSPRDEQFF.

In its sample, this clone ranks as medium-sized. Other DNA sequences from this sample encode an identical CDR3 as well. This rearrangement joins TRBV20-1 to TRBJ1-1; no reliable D call. The CDR3 covers 12 residues. The germline V gene has CDR1 DFQATT and CDR2 SNEGSKA (reference sequence). V dropped 3 bases and J dropped 3 bases, with 8 bases sitting between them. Here the CDR3 reads CSASPTDTEAFF. The DNA of the CDR3 is TGCAGTGCTAGTCCAACGGACACTGAAGCTTTCTTT.